This is a list of T cell receptor beta chains from one sample in a study of CD8 T cells in Susac syndrome. TCRdb reprocessed the immunoSEQ multiplex PCR reads via MiXCR and lists one record per CDR3 protein. The sample shows about 250,000 distinct CDR3 sequences, 93% of them seen only once. The sequenced sample consisted of CD4+ T cells from PBMCs. These receptor sequences come from a human donor with multiple sclerosis. Both conserved end residues are part of each CDR3. A D gene is named only where the DNA matches it firmly. Only some rows state a clone size, as once, few, many or a class for expanded clones.

V gene	CDR3 length	J gene	clone size	D gene	CDR3 DNA	CDR3 protein
TRBV6-1	12	TRBJ1-1	few	NA	TGTGCCAGCAGTGAGGTGAACACTGAAGCTTTCTTT	CASSEVNTEAFF
TRBV5-1	15	TRBJ1-1	NA	TRBD1	TGCGCCAGCAGCTTGGGAGGGGGCTTGAACACTGAAGCTTTCTTT	CASSLGGGLNTEAFF
TRBV3-1	15	TRBJ2-5	NA	TRBD2	TGTGCCAGCAGCCAAGCTCACAGACTAGCAGACACCCAGTACTTC	CASSQAHRLADTQYF
TRBV12-3/TRBV12-4	14	TRBJ2-5	NA	NA	TGTGCCAGCAGCCTCTCGGGGGCTCGGGAGACCCAGTACTTC	CASSLSGARETQYF
TRBV20-1	16	TRBJ2-5	NA	TRBD2	TGCAGTGCGGGGGGGACTAGCGGGCGCCCGGGAGAGACCCAGTACTTC	CSAGGTSGRPGETQYF
TRBV4-2	15	TRBJ2-1	NA	TRBD2	TGTGCCAGCAGCCAGCGGGGGGGCAACTACAATGAGCAGTTCTTC	CASSQRGGNYNEQFF
TRBV6-6	13	TRBJ1-2	NA	NA	TGTGCCAGTAGGGACTCTGCGGGCTATGGCTACACCTTC	CASRDSAGYGYTF
TRBV5-4	15	TRBJ1-1	NA	NA	TGTGCCAGCAGCAGACCAGGGGTTGGTTACACTGAAGCTTTCTTT	CASSRPGVGYTEAFF
TRBV15	15	TRBJ1-1	NA	TRBD1	TGTGCCACCAGCAAGAACAGGGGGTGGAACACTGAAGCTTTCTTT	CATSKNRGWNTEAFF
TRBV20-1	13	TRBJ2-2	NA	TRBD1	TGCAGTGCTAGACCAGGGGGCCCCGGGGAGCTGTTTTTT	CSARPGGPGELFF
TRBV12-3/TRBV12-4	14	TRBJ2-1	NA	NA	TGTGCCAGCAGTTTAGCGGTGGGGAGATCTGAGCAGTTCTTC	CASSLAVGRSEQFF
TRBV12-3/TRBV12-4	12	TRBJ2-3	NA	NA	TGTGCCAGCACCTTAACCGCAGATACGCAGTATTTT	CASTLTADTQYF
TRBV5-1	16	TRBJ1-5	NA	TRBD1	TGCGCCAGCAGGGTCGGAGGACAGGGCCCAAATCAGCCCCAGCATTTT	CASRVGGQGPNQPQHF
TRBV27	14	TRBJ2-6	NA	NA	TGTGCCAGCCGACGGAACTCTGGGGCCAACGTCCTGACTTTC	CASRRNSGANVLTF
TRBV6-6	14	TRBJ1-5	NA	NA	TGTGCCAGCAGTCAAGGGTCCTCAAATCAGCCCCAGCATTTT	CASSQGSSNQPQHF
TRBV6-1	14	TRBJ1-5	few	TRBD1	TGTGCCAGCAACGACAGGGGCGGCAATCAGCCCCAGCATTTT	CASNDRGGNQPQHF
TRBV27	13	TRBJ1-5	NA	NA	TGTGCCAGCAGTTGGTCGCAAGGTCAGCCCCAGCATTTT	CASSWSQGQPQHF
TRBV5-1	12	TRBJ1-1	NA	NA	TGCGCCAGCAGCTTGGTGGATGGAGAAGCTTTCTTT	CASSLVDGEAFF
TRBV10-3	13	TRBJ1-6	NA	NA	TGTGCCAACAGACAGGACCATAATTCACCCCTCCACTTT	CANRQDHNSPLHF
TRBV10-3	14	TRBJ2-5	NA	NA	TGTGCCATCAAAGGGGCAGGGCTTGGGGAGACCCAGTACTTC	CAIKGAGLGETQYF
TRBV3-1	14	TRBJ2-4	NA	TRBD2	TGTGCCAGCAGCCATAGCGGGAGCCCGGGGGTTGGGTACTTC	CASSHSGSPGVGYF
TRBV2	16	TRBJ2-3	once	TRBD2	TGTGCCAGCAGTGAACTAAGACTAGCGGACACAGATACGCAGTATTTT	CASSELRLADTDTQYF
TRBV30	11	TRBJ1-1	NA	TRBD1	TGTGCCTACCGGGACAGGGGTAGAGCTTTCTTT	CAYRDRGRAFF
TRBV7-9	15	TRBJ1-3	NA	TRBD1	TGTGCCAGCAGCCCAACGACAGGGAGAAAAAACACCATATATTTT	CASSPTTGRKNTIYF